The present T cell receptor beta chain was sequenced within a study of blood T cells in healthy people across ages. Study observations and caveats: Diversity figures based on one million T cells were deemed too low.

A second PCR, run for roughly 6 to 11 cycles, used a sample-barcoded 5' primer plus a J-beta primer mix. Each cDNA was tagged by a template-switch adaptor containing 12 random nucleotides. From the 5' RACE reads, TCRdb called clonotypes with MiXCR, one entry per CDR3 protein. In the table there are more than 1.4 million distinct CDR3 sequences, about 40% of which are singletons. Worth noting for this clonotype: Its antigen is currently unknown.

Donation came from healthy Caucasian individuals in Russia who were aged 6 to 90. The sequence was obtained from a young woman in good health. The sample taken for sequencing was blood.

The CDR3 sequence is CSADPGQGVYEQYF. CDR3 bases: TGCAGTGCGGACCCGGGACAGGGTGTTTACGAGCAGTACTTC. This chain uses TRBV20-1 with TRBJ2-7; TRBD1 matches at 9 bases. The CDR3 totals 14 residues. V was clipped by 6 bases and J by 4 bases; unmatched bases: 10. CDR1 and CDR2 (germline): DFQATT, SNEGSKA (reference sequence).